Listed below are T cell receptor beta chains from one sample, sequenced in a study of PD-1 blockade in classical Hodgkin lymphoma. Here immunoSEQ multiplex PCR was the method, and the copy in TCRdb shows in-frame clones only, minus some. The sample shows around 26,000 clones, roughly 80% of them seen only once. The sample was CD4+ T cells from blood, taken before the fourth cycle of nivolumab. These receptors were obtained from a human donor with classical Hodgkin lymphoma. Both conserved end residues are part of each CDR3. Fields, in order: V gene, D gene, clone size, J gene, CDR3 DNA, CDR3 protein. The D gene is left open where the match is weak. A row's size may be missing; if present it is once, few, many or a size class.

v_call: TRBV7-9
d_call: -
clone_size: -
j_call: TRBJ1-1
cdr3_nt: TGTGCCAGCAGCTTAGAGGTCAACACTGAAGCTTTCTTT
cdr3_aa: CASSLEVNTEAFF

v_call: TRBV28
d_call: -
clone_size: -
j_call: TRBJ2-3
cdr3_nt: TGTGCCAGCAGCGACTTCACACGCGGGGTACCTACGCAGTATTTT
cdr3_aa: CASSDFTRGVPTQYF

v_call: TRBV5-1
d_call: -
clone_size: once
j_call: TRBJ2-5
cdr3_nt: TGCGCCAGCAGCTTGGGGGCAGCGAGGTCCCAAGAGACCCAGTACTTC
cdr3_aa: CASSLGAARSQETQYF

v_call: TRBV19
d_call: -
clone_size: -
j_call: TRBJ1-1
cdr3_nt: TGTGCCAGTAGTAACCAGTTGAACACTGAAGCTTTCTTT
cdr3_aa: CASSNQLNTEAFF

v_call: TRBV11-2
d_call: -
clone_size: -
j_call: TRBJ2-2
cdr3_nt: TGTGCCAGCAGCTCACTACAGGGCTTCGGGGAGCTGTTTTTT
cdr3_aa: CASSSLQGFGELFF

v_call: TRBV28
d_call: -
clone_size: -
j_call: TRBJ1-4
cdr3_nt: TGTGCCAGCAGTTCAAGTTCGGATCATAATGAAAAACTGTTTTTT
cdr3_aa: CASSSSSDHNEKLFF

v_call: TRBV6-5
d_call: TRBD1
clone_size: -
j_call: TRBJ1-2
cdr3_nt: TGTGCCAGCAGTCCCCAGACAGGGGGCGTCTCTGGCTACACCTTC
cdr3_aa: CASSPQTGGVSGYTF

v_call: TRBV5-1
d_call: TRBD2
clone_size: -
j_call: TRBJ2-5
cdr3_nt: TGCGCCAGCGGGGGGGAAGAGACCCAGTACTTC
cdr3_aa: CASGGEETQYF

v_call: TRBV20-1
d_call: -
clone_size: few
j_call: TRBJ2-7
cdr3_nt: TGCAGTGCTAGAGATATCCGTGAGCAGTACTTC
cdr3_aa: CSARDIREQYF

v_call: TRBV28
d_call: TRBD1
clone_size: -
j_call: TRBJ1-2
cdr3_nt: TGTGCCAGCAGTTTTGAACAGGGGATAAGGGGCTACACCTTC
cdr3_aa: CASSFEQGIRGYTF

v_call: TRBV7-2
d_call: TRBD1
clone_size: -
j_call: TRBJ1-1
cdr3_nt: TGTGCCAGCAGCAAGCAGACAGGGGGCACTGAAGCTTTCTTT
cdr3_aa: CASSKQTGGTEAFF

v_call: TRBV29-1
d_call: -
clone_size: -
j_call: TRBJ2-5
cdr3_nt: TGCAGCGTTGTAGGGAAGGGTGCGGAGACCCAGTACTTC
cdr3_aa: CSVVGKGAETQYF

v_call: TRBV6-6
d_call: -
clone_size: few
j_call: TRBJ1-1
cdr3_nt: TGTGCCAGCAGCATCCTTGGGAGAACTTTCTTT
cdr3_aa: CASSILGRTFF

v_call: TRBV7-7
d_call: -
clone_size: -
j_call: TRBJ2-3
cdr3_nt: TGTGCTAGCAGCTTAGGACTGGACGGAGATACGCAGTATTTT
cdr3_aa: CASSLGLDGDTQYF

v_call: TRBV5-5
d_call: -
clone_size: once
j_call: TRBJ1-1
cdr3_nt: TGTGCCAGCAGCTCCCTATCAGGAGGGGACACTGAAGCTTTCTTT
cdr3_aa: CASSSLSGGDTEAFF

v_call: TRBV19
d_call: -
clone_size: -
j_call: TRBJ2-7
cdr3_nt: TGTGCCAGTAGTATGTGGGCGTACTACGAGCAGTACTTC
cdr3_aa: CASSMWAYYEQYF

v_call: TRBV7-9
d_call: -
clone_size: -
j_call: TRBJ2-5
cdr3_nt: TGTGCCAGCAGCTTAGGCCCCTTCCAGCGGCGTGACTTC
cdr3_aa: CASSLGPFQRRDF

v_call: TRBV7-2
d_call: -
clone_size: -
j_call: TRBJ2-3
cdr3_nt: TGTGCCAGCAGCCCTGGACCGGGATCAGATACGCAGTATTTT
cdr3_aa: CASSPGPGSDTQYF

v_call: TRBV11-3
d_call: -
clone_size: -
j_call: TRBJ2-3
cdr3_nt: TGTGCCAGCAGCTTAGCGACTAGTATTGATACGCAGTATTTT
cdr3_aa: CASSLATSIDTQYF

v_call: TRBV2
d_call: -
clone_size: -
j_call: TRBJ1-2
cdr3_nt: TGTGCCAGCAGTGAATCCCCGGGAGCGGGGTATGGCTACACCTTC
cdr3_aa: CASSESPGAGYGYTF

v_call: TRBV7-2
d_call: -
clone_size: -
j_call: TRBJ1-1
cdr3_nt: TGTGCCAGCAGCCTGGGGGGGCCCCTGAACACTGAAGCTTTCTTT
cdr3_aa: CASSLGGPLNTEAFF

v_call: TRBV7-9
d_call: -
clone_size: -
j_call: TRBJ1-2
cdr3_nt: TGTGCCAGCAGCTTAGCGGACAGAGACTATGGCTACACCTTC
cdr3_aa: CASSLADRDYGYTF

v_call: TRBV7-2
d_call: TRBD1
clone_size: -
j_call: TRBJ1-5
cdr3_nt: TGTGCCAGCAGCTCGGACAGGTATCAGCCCCAGCATTTT
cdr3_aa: CASSSDRYQPQHF

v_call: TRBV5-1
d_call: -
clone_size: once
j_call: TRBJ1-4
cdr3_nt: TGCGCCAGCAGCCCCGGGTTGACAACTAATGAAAAACTGTTTTTT
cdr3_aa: CASSPGLTTNEKLFF

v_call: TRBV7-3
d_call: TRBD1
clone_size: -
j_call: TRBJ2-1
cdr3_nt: TGTGCCAGCGGGGGGACAGGGGTTTTCAATGAGCAGTTCTTC
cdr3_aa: CASGGTGVFNEQFF

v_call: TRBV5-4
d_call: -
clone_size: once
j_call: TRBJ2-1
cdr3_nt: TGTGCCAGCGGGGCAGAACCCTACAATGAGCAGTTCTTC
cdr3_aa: CASGAEPYNEQFF

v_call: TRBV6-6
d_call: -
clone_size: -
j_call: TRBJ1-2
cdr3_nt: TGTGCCAGCGACCTGCCCCAGGGGAACTATGGCTACACCTTC
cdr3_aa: CASDLPQGNYGYTF

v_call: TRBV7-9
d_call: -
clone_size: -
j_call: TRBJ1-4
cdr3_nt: TGTGCCAGCAGCTTTCGGATAGCTAATGAAAAACTGTTTTTT
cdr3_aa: CASSFRIANEKLFF

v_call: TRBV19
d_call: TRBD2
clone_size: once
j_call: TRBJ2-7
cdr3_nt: TGTGCCAGGACTAGCCCAGCCCGTCGGTGCGAGCAGTACTTC
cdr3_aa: CARTSPARRCEQYF

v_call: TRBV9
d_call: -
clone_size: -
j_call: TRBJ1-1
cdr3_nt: TGTGCCAGCAGCGCCAATCCCAGCGTTTTGACTGAAGCTTTCTTT
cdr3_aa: CASSANPSVLTEAFF

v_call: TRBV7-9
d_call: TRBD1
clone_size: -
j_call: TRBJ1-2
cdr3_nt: TGTGCCAGCACGACAGGGGAAGGCTACACCTTC
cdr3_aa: CASTTGEGYTF

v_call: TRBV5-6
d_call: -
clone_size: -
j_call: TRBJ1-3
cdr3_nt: TGTGCCAGCAGCTTTTTATCAGGGAACTCTGGAAACACCATATATTTT
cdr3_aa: CASSFLSGNSGNTIYF

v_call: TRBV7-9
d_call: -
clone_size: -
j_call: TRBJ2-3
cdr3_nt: TGTGCCAGCAGCTTTACAAGGGGAAACACAGATACGCAGTATTTT
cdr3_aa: CASSFTRGNTDTQYF

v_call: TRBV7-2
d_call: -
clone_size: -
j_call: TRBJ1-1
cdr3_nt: TGTGCCAGCAGCTTAACGGGACTCCTGAACACTGAAGCTTTCTTT
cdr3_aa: CASSLTGLLNTEAFF

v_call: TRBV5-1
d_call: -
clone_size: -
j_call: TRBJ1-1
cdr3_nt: TGCGCCAGCAGCCAACAGGGTTTAGGGACTGAAGCTTTCTTT
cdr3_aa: CASSQQGLGTEAFF

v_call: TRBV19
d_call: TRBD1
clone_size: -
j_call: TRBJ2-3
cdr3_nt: TGTGCCAGTAGTTTCCGAGGACAGGGCACAGATACGCAGTATTTT
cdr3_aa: CASSFRGQGTDTQYF

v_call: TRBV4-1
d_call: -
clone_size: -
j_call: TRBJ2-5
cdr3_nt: TGCGCCAGCAGCCAAGATCAAGAGACCCAGTACTTC
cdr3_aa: CASSQDQETQYF

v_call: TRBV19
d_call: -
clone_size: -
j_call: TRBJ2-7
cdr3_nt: TGTGCCAGTAGTATAGGCCCGACGCCCTCCTACGAGCAGTACTTC
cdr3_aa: CASSIGPTPSYEQYF

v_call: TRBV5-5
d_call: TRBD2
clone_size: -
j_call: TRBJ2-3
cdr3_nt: TGTGCCAGCCAGGACCTAGCGGGTCTTGATACGCAGTATTTT
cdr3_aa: CASQDLAGLDTQYF

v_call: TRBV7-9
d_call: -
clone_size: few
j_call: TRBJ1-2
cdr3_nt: TGTGCCAGCAGCCCTCAACAGGACCTCTATGGCTACACCTTC
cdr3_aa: CASSPQQDLYGYTF

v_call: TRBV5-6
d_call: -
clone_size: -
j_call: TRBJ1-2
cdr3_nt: TGTGCCAGCAGATTGGCCAGGGACTCTGGCTACACCTTC
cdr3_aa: CASRLARDSGYTF

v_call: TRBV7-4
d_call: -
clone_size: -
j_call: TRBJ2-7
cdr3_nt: TGTGCCAGCAGCTCCCCCGGGACAAGTACGTGTGAGCAGTACTTC
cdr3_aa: CASSSPGTSTCEQYF